This T cell receptor (beta chain) was found in a study of T cells after yellow fever vaccination. Broader study findings: It was a weaker secondary response, yet one that peaked faster, at day 5 versus 15. The presence of abundant clonotypes contaminating from the bulk population was possible in FACS-sorted repertoires.

Making TCR cDNA involved 5'RACE template switching, which added UMIs and a universal primer site. TCRdb reanalysed the 5' RACE reads using MiXCR and keeps one entry per CDR3 protein. The sample records a few hundred thousand distinct CDR3 sequences, roughly 5% being singletons. This clonotype has at least ten counts. The antigen is not known. This CDR3 is built from 12 residues. The V gene's germline CDR1 is SGHRS and CDR2 YFSETQ. The V gene lost 4 bases and the J gene lost 12 bases, with 14 bases spanning the gap. The sequences come from CD4+ T cells sorted from PBMCs, collected on the day of the yellow fever booster vaccination. The chain uses TRBV5-1 and TRBJ2-1, with a weak D call TRBD1 (6 bases). The TCR originated in a man between 18 and 29 years old who received the YFV17D yellow fever vaccine. CDR3 protein: CASSGGRGGQFF. The CDR3 DNA follows: TGCGCCAGCAGCGGAGGAAGAGGGGGGCAGTTCTTC.